A single sample gave rise to the 6 T cell receptor beta chains below, sequenced in a study of patients and donors after allogeneic stem cell transplantation. TCRdb re-derived calls from the RT-PCR reads in MiXCR, one entry per CDR3 protein. The sample holds some 960,000 distinct CDR3 sequences, approximately 18% seen once. Material: blood, either unsorted or a sorted T cell fraction (not recorded which). The receptors derive from a human donor who was either an allogeneic HSCT recipient or a stem cell or donor lymphocyte infusion donor (not recorded which). It is not recorded whose cells these are; they may come from a transplant donor.

The rearrangement links TRBV5-1 to TRBJ2-2; D not certain. Trimming stripped 0 bases from V and 0 bases from J, with 9 bases between. This CDR3 spans 16 amino acids. The V gene's germline CDR1 is SGHRS and CDR2 YFSETQ. Written as DNA, the CDR3 is TGCGCCAGCAGCTTGGCCGGGCGAACGAACACCGGGGAGCTGTTTTTT. Translating gives CASSLAGRTNTGELFF.

The genes are TRBV6-1 and TRBJ1-4, with 7 bases lining up with TRBD1. Looked up from germline, CDR1 is MNHNS and CDR2 is SASEGT. J gave up 7 bases and V 5 bases, and 7 bases lay outside the gene matches. The CDR3 loop spans 14 amino acids. CDR3 sequence reads: CASSRDRVVEKLFF. The DNA of the CDR3 is TGTGCCAGCAGTAGAGACAGGGTAGTTGAAAAACTGTTTTTT.

This clonotype was picked up a small number of times. The CDR3 sequence is CASSLRPGLDTQYF. In nucleotides, the CDR3 is TGTGCCAGCAGCCTACGCCCTGGGCTGGATACGCAGTATTTT. The rearrangement links TRBV5-6 to TRBJ2-3; D ambiguous. The CDR3 totals 14 residues. CDR1 is SGHDT and CDR2 is YYEEEE in the germline V gene. Trimming took 4 bases from V and 6 from J, leaving 15 bases between them.

This sequence joins TRBV6-2 or TRBV6-3 and TRBJ2-2, with D perhaps matching TRBD1 (6 bases). The V end lost 4 bases, the J end lost 4 bases, and 10 bases lay between the germline ends. The CDR3 sequence is 14 residues long. Germline V lookup: CDR1 MNHEY, CDR2 SVGEGT. The CDR3 reads CASSSTGPTGELFF. CDR3 DNA: TGTGCCAGCAGTTCCACAGGGCCCACCGGGGAGCTGTTTTTT.

V is TRBV9 and J is TRBJ2-7, with D perhaps TRBD1 (5 bases). The CDR3 totals 15 residues. CDR1 and CDR2 from the germline V gene are SGDLS and YYNGEE. The V and J ends lost 4 bases and 5 bases respectively, with 19 bases between them. The CDR3 DNA reads TGTGCCAGCAGCACCTGGGTACAGGCGATTAACGAGCAGTACTTC. Translation: CASSTWVQAINEQYF.

The J gene is TRBJ1-1, the V gene TRBV6-1; no clear D. This CDR3 comprises 13 residues. Trimming removed 5 bases at V and 5 bases at J, with 12 bases between. CDR1 and CDR2 from the germline V gene are MNHNS and SASEGT. The CDR3 spells CASSPDYGTEAFF. The DNA for the CDR3 is TGTGCCAGCAGTCCCGACTACGGGACTGAAGCTTTCTTT.